In this sample, the clone carrying this T cell receptor beta chain turned up many times. The sample originates from a study of breast tumors, draining lymph nodes, adjacent tissues. TCRdb reprocessed the multiplex PCR reads via MiXCR and lists one record per CDR3 protein. The sample lists 150,000 to 200,000 distinct CDR3 sequences, 30% to 40% seen once, with 4.3% in the top ten. Samples came from axillary lymph nodes draining the breast cancer. The sample comprised axillary lymph node tissue. The receptor comes from a female donor with breast cancer. Some clones in this sample may be carry-over from other donors' samples.

The chain's CDR3 is CATSIHGGEQYF. The CDR3 DNA reads as TGTGCCACCAGCATTCACGGAGGGGAGCAGTACTTC. J is TRBJ2-7 and V is TRBV15; D may be TRBD2 (6 bases). There are 12 residues in the CDR3. The germline V gene has CDR1 LNHNV and CDR2 YYDKDF (reference sequence). Trimming removed 4 bases at V and 7 bases at J, with 11 bases between.